This T cell receptor (beta chain) was retrieved from a study of T cell responses to AZD1222 COVID-19 vaccine. Profiling relied on immunoSEQ multiplex PCR, and the TCRdb table lists in-frame clones only, not all of them. This sample has over 100,000 clones, with about 90% found just once. Study outcomes and limitations: Only a handful of people who got AZD1222 tested seropositive at baseline. A mostly white British donor set with more females was recruited, and clonal diversity was possibly underestimated.

For this clone: Its target is unknown.

Trimming removed 3 bases at V and 0 bases at J, with 7 bases between. Germline V CDR1 and CDR2: SGHRS, YFSETQ. This CDR3 is built from 15 residues. The chain employs TRBV5-1 and TRBJ2-6; the D is unclear. Sequences were derived from peripheral blood, sampled on day 0 of AZD1222 vaccination. This clonotype originated in an adult in good health. CDR3 residues: CASSSSNSGANVLTF. DNA of the CDR3: TGCGCCAGCAGCTCCTCGAACTCTGGGGCCAACGTCCTGACTTTC.